The TCR beta chain described here comes from a study of OX40 agonist ivuxolimab in advanced cancers. This clone occurred once. The data were produced by immunoSEQ multiplex PCR, yet TCRdb's version contains in-frame clones alone and is incomplete. The sample lists 65,000 to 80,000 clones; around nine tenths were seen once. The CDR3 totals 17 residues. V lost 0 bases to trimming and J lost 4 bases; unmatched junction nucleotides: 3. From germline, CDR1 is SGHTA and CDR2 FQGTGA. The chain is built from TRBV7-3 and TRBJ2-2; TRBD1 agrees at 12 bases. The sequence was collected from an adult with an advanced solid tumor such as melanoma, head and neck, liver or kidney cancer. Sequenced here: CD4+ or CD8+ T cells sorted from blood, sampled in a trial of the OX40 agonist ivuxolimab. CDR3 in amino acids: CASSLTGGQGATGELFF. In DNA, the CDR3 is TGTGCCAGCAGCTTAACGGGGGGACAGGGGGCCACCGGGGAGCTGTTTTTT.